This T cell receptor (beta chain) was captured in a study of cytomegalovirus exposure and HLA in healthy donors. The V and J ends lost 9 bases and 1 base, in that order; junction bases with no gene match: 3. Germline V gives CDR1 MDHEN, CDR2 SYDVKM. This CDR3 region has 13 residues. Findings of the study overall: Later analysis suggested most CMV-associated TCR beta chains were HLA-restricted. Whilst most TCR sequences proved rare, a subset of public TCRs occurred across many donors. There were several of the most significant clusters that appeared linked to common viral pathogens in a later analysis.

It was with 60 Vbeta and 13 Jbeta primers that the PCR ran. TCRdb keeps only in-frame clones here, not all; method: immunoSEQ multiplex PCR. The profile shows around 160,000 clones, about three quarters of them singletons. This clone was seen a handful of times. Antigen specificity is unknown. The sample comprised PBMCs. V gene TRBV28 combines with J gene TRBJ2-7, with 10 bases matching TRBD1. The origin of this receptor is a woman in her 40s in good health and CMV-seropositive. In DNA form, the CDR3 reads TGTGCCAGTTGGGGACAGGGGTCCTACGAGCAGTACTTC. It specifies CASWGQGSYEQYF.